These 2 T cell receptor beta chains were all obtained from the same sample, sequenced in a study of shared clonotypes between healthy human individuals. Some clones are missing from TCRdb's copy, which holds only in-frame ones; the method was immunoSEQ multiplex PCR. Of 1,500,000 or so clones listed, just under 99% are singletons. Material: naive CD4+ T cells sorted from blood. The subset denotes: CD45RA+ positively selected. The receptors were gathered from a man between 25 and 39 years old in good health.

The gene calls are TRBV29-1 and TRBJ2-1; D gene unclear. From germline, CDR1 is SQVTM and CDR2 ANQGSEA. The CDR3 is made up of 10 amino acids. The V end lost 4 bases, the J end lost 10 bases, and 8 bases lay between the germline ends. The DNA of the CDR3 is TGCAGCGTTGGAGCGTTCGAGCAGTTCTTC. Protein product: CSVGAFEQFF.

This clone has a single count. V is TRBV19 and J is TRBJ1-3; D is ambiguous. Germline values: CDR1 LNHDA, CDR2 SQIVND (reference sequence). CDR3 length: 12 amino acids. The ends were cut back, 8 bases at V and 0 bases at J, with 5 bases in the middle. CDR3 coding DNA: TGTGCCAGTGCCGTCTCTGGAAACACCATATATTTT. The encoded protein is CASAVSGNTIYF.